This TCR beta chain appears in the sequencing data of a study of CD8 T cells in ankylosing spondylitis. The germline V gene has CDR1 LGHDT and CDR2 YNNKEL (reference sequence). The CDR3 consists of 13 residues. The V end lost 4 bases, the J end lost 2 bases, and 9 bases lay between the germline ends. Study results and caveats: Typical of ankylosing spondylitis blood, it appeared, was a TCR beta motif of under 10 highly homologous variants.

Libraries for TCR beta were made by quantitative 5'-RACE with molecular barcodes. TCRdb re-analysed the 5' RACE reads in MiXCR, keeping a single row per CDR3 protein. This sample has a few hundred thousand distinct CDR3 sequences; about 11% occur once, and the top ten carry over 20%. This clonotype was counted many times. The antigen is undetermined. The J gene is TRBJ2-7, the V gene TRBV3-1, with a weak D call TRBD1 (5 bases). The specimen sequenced was blood, either unsorted or a sorted T cell fraction (not recorded which). This TCR was recovered from a male donor with ankylosing spondylitis or in good health (not recorded which). DNA of the CDR3: TGTGCCAGCAGCCCTCAGGGAACCTACGAGCAGTACTTC. Protein sequence: CASSPQGTYEQYF.